The source of this TCR beta chain is a study of human T cells and chemical hapten exposure. The wider study: 0.01% DPC was applied to the upper back in patch tests, which were read at 6 days. Study-wide findings and caveats: Each of the donors had alopecia, so their immune responses may not resemble those of healthy people. The study found that PT1 expanded TCR counts correlated positively with patch test score.

In germline, CDR1 is SQVTM, CDR2 ANQGSEA. The V end lost 7 bases, the J end lost 2 bases, and 8 bases lay between the germline ends. The CDR3 length is 11 residues. Each CDR3 protein is one row after TCRdb ran MiXCR on the RACE reads. This table has more than 80,000 distinct CDR3 sequences, less than 15% appearing once. For this clonotype: Antigen unknown.

Documented time point: pre-sensitization, week 0. Treatment noted: therapeutic diphenylcyclopropenone sensitization with weekly scalp DPC. The TCR originated in a woman aged 45-59 years with alopecia areata. Some clones in this sample may be carry-over from other donors' samples. The chain has TRBV29-1 and TRBJ2-5; D uncertain. Sequenced material: whole blood, taken in connection with sensitization to the hapten diphenylcyclopropenone (DPC). In DNA form, the CDR3 reads TGCAGCGCGGCCCCACAAGAGACCCAGTACTTC. Its translation is CSAAPQETQYF.